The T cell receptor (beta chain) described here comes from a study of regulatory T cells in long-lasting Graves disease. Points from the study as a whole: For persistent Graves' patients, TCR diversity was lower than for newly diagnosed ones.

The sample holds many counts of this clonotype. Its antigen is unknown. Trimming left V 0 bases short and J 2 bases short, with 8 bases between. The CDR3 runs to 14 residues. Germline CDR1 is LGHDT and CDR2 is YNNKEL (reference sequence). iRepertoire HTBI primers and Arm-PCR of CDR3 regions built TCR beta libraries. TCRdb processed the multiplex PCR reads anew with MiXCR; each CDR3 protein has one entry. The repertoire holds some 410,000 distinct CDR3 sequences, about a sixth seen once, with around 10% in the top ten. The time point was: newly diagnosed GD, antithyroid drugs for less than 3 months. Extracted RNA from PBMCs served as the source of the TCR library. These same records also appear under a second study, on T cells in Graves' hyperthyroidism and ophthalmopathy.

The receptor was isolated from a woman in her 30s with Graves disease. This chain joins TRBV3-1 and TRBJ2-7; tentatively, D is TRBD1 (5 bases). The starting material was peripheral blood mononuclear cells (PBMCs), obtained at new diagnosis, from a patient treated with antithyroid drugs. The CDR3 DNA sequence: TGTGCCAGCAGCCAAGACCCAGGGACCTACGAGCAGTACTTC. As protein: CASSQDPGTYEQYF.